Following are 14 T cell receptor beta chains from one sample sequenced in a study of metastatic and nonmetastatic thyroid tumors. All patients were untreated before thyroid surgery. TCRdb re-called the PCR reads with MiXCR. The data show under 20,000 clones, with 27% seen just once and roughly 6% held by the top ten. The sequencing sample was made of blood. These receptors were obtained from a female donor with papillary thyroid cancer or a benign thyroid nodule (not recorded which). Some clones in this sample may be carry-over from other donors' samples.

The chain combines TRBV5-4 with TRBJ2-7; 9 bases match TRBD2. The germline V gene has CDR1 SGHNT and CDR2 YYREEE (reference sequence). The CDR3 has 14 amino acids. Trimming removed 5 bases from V and 4 bases from J; junction bases left unmatched: 7. This CDR3 is CASSFSGRSYEQYF. In DNA form, the CDR3 reads TGTGCCAGCAGTTTTAGCGGGAGATCGTACGAGCAGTACTTC.

This clone was seen at least ten times. The rearrangement joins TRBV20-1 to TRBJ2-7; 15 bases are shared with TRBD2. Germline CDR1 DFQATT, CDR2 SNEGSKA (reference sequence). Trimming at V came to 0 bases and at J to 12 bases, leaving 6 bases not matched to a gene. This CDR3 is built from 14 residues. CDR3 sequence (DNA): TGCAGTGCTAGAGATCTTCGGACTAGCGGGAGGGGGTACTTC. Translated, it gives CSARDLRTSGRGYF.

This rearrangement joins TRBV10-3 to TRBJ2-5; TRBD2 matches at 11 bases. V was clipped by 3 bases and J by 4 bases; unmatched bases: 7. This CDR3 region has 16 residues. Germline-derived CDR1 and CDR2 are ENHRY and SYGVKD. The CDR3 region has the DNA TGTGCCATCAGTGATCATAGCGGGAGGGGAGGAGAGACCCAGTACTTC. It translates to CAISDHSGRGGETQYF.

CDR3 coding DNA: TGTGCCAGCAGCCAAGGTCGGCTTAGCGGGGTCACAGATACGCAGTATTTT. Translated, it gives CASSQGRLSGVTDTQYF. The V and J genes are TRBV7-3 and TRBJ2-3; 8 nucleotides agree with TRBD2. The CDR3 runs to 17 residues. The germline gives CDR1 SGHTA, CDR2 FQGTGA. Trimming removed 5 bases from V and 2 bases from J; junction bases left unmatched: 12.

The chain joins TRBV7-2 to TRBJ2-7; 9 nucleotides agree with TRBD1. Germline V gene sequence: CDR1 SGHTA, CDR2 FQGNSA. The junction had 7 bases not matched to a gene; V was cut back by 5 bases and J by 2 bases. The CDR3 runs to 15 residues. Written as DNA, the CDR3 is TGTGCCAGCAGCCCACCGGGACAGGGAACCTACGAGCAGTACTTC. It is translated as CASSPPGQGTYEQYF.

The genes are TRBV20-1 and TRBJ2-3; 7 bases map to TRBD2. Germline V gives CDR1 DFQATT, CDR2 SNEGSKA (reference sequence). V shed 5 bases and J 2 bases; nucleotides not matched to a gene: 10. The CDR3 is 15 residues long. CDR3 nucleotide sequence: TGCAGTGCTCGTTTTGGGGGGGGAAACACAGATACGCAGTATTTT. It translates to CSARFGGGNTDTQYF.

In regard to this clone: Compared with germline, one end of the junction differs, possibly owing to a read error. The chain couples TRBV28 to TRBJ1-3, with D uncertain. Germline CDR1 is MDHEN and CDR2 is SYDVKM. The CDR3 has 15 residues. CDR3 sequence: CASSFEKISGNTIYF. Written as DNA, the CDR3 is TGTGCCAGCAGTTTTGAAAAGATCTCTGGAAACACAATATATTTT.

The chain combines TRBV9 with TRBJ2-3, with 13 positions matching TRBD2. The length of the CDR3 is 16 residues. The V segment lost 3 bases and the J segment 3 bases; nucleotides outside the gene matches: 4. The germline V gene has CDR1 SGDLS and CDR2 YYNGEE. The CDR3 region has the DNA TGTGCCAGCAGCGGGGGACTAGCGGGGATGACAGATACGCAGTATTTT. Translating gives CASSGGLAGMTDTQYF.

Ten or more counts support this clone. The chain carries TRBV19 and TRBJ2-1; 9 nucleotides agree with TRBD2. This CDR3 has 14 residues. V was clipped by 6 bases and J by 6 bases; unmatched bases: 6. In germline, CDR1 is LNHDA, CDR2 SQIVND (reference sequence). The CDR3 sequence: CASSGLAPSNEQFF. Here the CDR3 DNA reads TGTGCCAGTAGCGGACTAGCGCCGAGCAATGAGCAGTTCTTC.

The V gene is TRBV6-1, the J gene TRBJ1-3, with D hard to call. The germline V and J ends were trimmed by 2 bases and 7 bases, with 18 bases remaining between them. The CDR3 length is 16 residues. Germline lookup yields CDR1 MNHNS and CDR2 SASEGT. CDR3 loop: CASSEPPSSGRNTIYF. The CDR3 coding sequence is TGTGCCAGCAGTGAACCACCGTCTTCTGGTAGGAACACCATATATTTT.

In its sample, this clone is medium-sized. This chain joins TRBV10-3 and TRBJ1-1; D remains unclear. This CDR3 region has 13 residues. V lost 6 bases to trimming and J lost 1 base, with 9 bases between them. Germline V gene lookup returns CDR1 ENHRY and CDR2 SYGVKD. The CDR3 DNA is TGTGCCATCAGCAAGGACCGGAACACTGAAGCTTTCTTT. Its translation: CAISKDRNTEAFF.

This chain links TRBV16 with TRBJ1-2; 9 nucleotides align to TRBD1. The CDR3 has 16 residues. V lost 0 bases to trimming and J lost 4 bases; unmatched junction nucleotides: 6. From germline, CDR1 is KGHSY and CDR2 FQNENV. In DNA form, the CDR3 reads TGTGCCAGCAGCCAATCGGTGACAGGGGGTGGCTATGGCTACACCTTC. It translates to CASSQSVTGGGYGYTF.

V usage is TRBV2 and J usage is TRBJ2-4, with 8 bases that match TRBD2. The CDR3 covers 15 residues. V trimming: 7 bases; J trimming: 1 base; junction bases outside the gene matches: 6. Germline V gene sequence: CDR1 SNHLY, CDR2 FYNNEI. The CDR3: CASMREVGAKNIQYF. In DNA form, the CDR3 reads TGTGCCAGCATGCGGGAGGTGGGGGCCAAAAACATTCAGTACTTC.

The sample holds many counts of this clone. This chain joins TRBV28 and TRBJ2-5, with 7 nucleotides matching TRBD1. After removal of 6 bases from V and 3 bases from J, the junction contained 7 bases not matched to a gene. The germline V gene encodes CDR1 MDHEN and CDR2 SYDVKM. CDR3 length: 14 residues. In DNA, the CDR3 is TGTGCCAGCAGCCAAACAGACAGGGAAGAGACCCAGTACTTC. It codes for CASSQTDREETQYF.